These T cell receptor beta chains were read from a single sample in a study of blood T cell repertoires in COVID-19. Assay: immunoSEQ multiplex PCR; the TCRdb copy retains only in-frame clones and omits some. The sample has about 140,000 clones, more than 70% seen once. Source material: peripheral blood. These receptors all come from a woman aged 45-65 years with acute or convalescent COVID-19. The CDR3 runs from the conserved cysteine through the conserved F or W. Each record gives: D gene, clone size, V gene, J gene, CDR3 DNA, CDR3 protein. A D gene is named only where the DNA matches it firmly. Expanded clones are given a class, and other clones once, few, many or no size at all.

>TRBD1|.|TRBV5-1|TRBJ2-1
TGCGCCAGCAGCACTCGCCGGGACAGTGCCGAGCAGTTCTTC
CASSTRRDSAEQFF
>TRBD1|.|TRBV6-2/TRBV6-3|TRBJ1-2
TGTGCCAGCAGTTCTCGCCCCGACAGGGACGGCTACACCTTC
CASSSRPDRDGYTF
>TRBD2|.|TRBV7-2|TRBJ2-3
TGTGCCAGCAGCTCCGGACTAGCCTCACAGTATTTT
CASSSGLASQYF
>TRBD2|.|TRBV7-2|TRBJ2-7
TGTGCCAGCAGCCCAACCGGGGGGTCCGCCTACGAGCAGTACTTC
CASSPTGGSAYEQYF
>.|.|TRBV27|TRBJ1-2
TGTGCCAGCAGTCTGTCAGGGGAGAACTATGGCTACACCTTC
CASSLSGENYGYTF
>TRBD1|.|TRBV7-2|TRBJ1-1
TGTGCCAGCAGCGGGTTACAGGGGGCGAAAGGCACTGAAGCTTTCTTT
CASSGLQGAKGTEAFF
>.|.|TRBV7-6|TRBJ2-7
TGTGCCAGCAGCTTGAGAGAGCGATCCTACGAGCAGTACTTC
CASSLRERSYEQYF
>.|.|TRBV19|TRBJ1-1
TGTGCCAGTAACAGGGCTCCACTAGGCACTGAAGCTTTCTTT
CASNRAPLGTEAFF
>TRBD1|few|TRBV3-1/TRBV3-2|TRBJ1-2
TGTGCCAGCAGCCAAGCCGGACAGGGGGATGGCTACACCTTC
CASSQAGQGDGYTF
>.|.|TRBV10-3|TRBJ1-2
TGTGCCATCAGTGCCCTCCCCTCGGATGGCTACACCTTC
CAISALPSDGYTF
>.|.|TRBV28|TRBJ2-7
TGTGCCAGCAGTTTAAACCAGGGTTTGGGCCCCTACGAGCAGTACTTC
CASSLNQGLGPYEQYF
>.|.|TRBV27|TRBJ2-2
TGTGCCAGCAAAGCAAGGACTCCGAACACCGGGGAGCTGTTTTTT
CASKARTPNTGELFF
>TRBD1|.|TRBV5-5|TRBJ2-5
TGTGCCAGCAGCATCGGAGGACTACAGGGGGCTCGAGAGACCCAGTACTTC
CASSIGGLQGARETQYF
>TRBD1|.|TRBV6-6|TRBJ2-1
TGTGCCAGCAGTCAGGGACAGGGGAAAGAGTTTTGGTACAATGAGCAGTTCTTC
CASSQGQGKEFWYNEQFF